Following are 21 T cell receptor beta chains from one sample sequenced in a study of control samples from healthy donors and cancer patients (TCRdb year 2020). Libraries were constructed by the immunoSEQ multiplex PCR assay. Entries here come from immuneACCESS through TCRdb and include only in-frame sequences with V and J called. Some clones fail to appear in such tables; in the studies checked, an unresolved V gene covers under half of the shortfall, and the cause of the remainder is unknown. Across this sample there are 10,000 to 15,000 clones, with over 75% seen only once. 2.8% of the sample comes from the top ten. The sequencing input was formalin-fixed, paraffin-embedded tissue. The receptors come from a male donor with melanoma.

The V and J genes are TRBV10-3 and TRBJ2-1; 11 bases map to TRBD1. The germline CDR1 and CDR2 sequences are ENHRY and SYGVKD. The trim removed 0 bases at V and 1 base at J, leaving 5 bases unmatched. CDR3 size: 18 residues. The CDR3 spells CAISESSGQGASYNEQFF. CDR3 bases: TGTGCCATCAGTGAGTCTTCCGGACAGGGGGCTTCCTACAATGAGCAGTTCTTC.

About this clone itself: An end of the junction differs from the germline gene, which may be a read error. The V call is TRBV7-7, the J call TRBJ2-5; possibly TRBD2 for D (6 bases). The CDR3 contains 13 residues. Germline lookup yields CDR1 SSHAT and CDR2 FNYEAQ (reference sequence). The CDR3 loop reads CASTPGGQETQYF. The DNA for the CDR3 is TGTGCTAGCACCCCTGGGGGGCAAGAGACCCAGTACTTC.

This clone was found once. The chain is built from TRBV28 and TRBJ1-1, with 8 positions matching TRBD1. CDR3 length: 15 residues. V gave up 3 bases and J gave up 4 bases; unmatched junction bases: 7. Germline lookup yields CDR1 MDHEN and CDR2 SYDVKM. The CDR3 nucleotides read TGTGCCAGCAGTTTCGTGGACAGGGCTGGCACTGAAGCTTTCTTT. Amino acid sequence: CASSFVDRAGTEAFF.

The rearrangement joins TRBV5-1 to TRBJ2-2, with TRBD1 matching 10 bases. The trim removed 4 bases at V and 6 bases at J, leaving 3 bases unmatched. The CDR3 covers 14 residues. The germline CDR1 and CDR2 sequences are SGHRS and YFSETQ. The CDR3 loop reads CASSRDRGSGELFF. CDR3 nucleotide sequence: TGCGCCAGCAGCCGGGACAGGGGCTCCGGGGAGCTGTTTTTT.

The gene calls are TRBV18 and TRBJ1-1; a possible D gene is TRBD1 (6 bases). In germline, CDR1 is KGHSH, CDR2 LQKENI. The CDR3 totals 16 residues. The V gene lost 0 bases and the J gene lost 2 bases, with 13 bases spanning the gap. The CDR3 nucleotides read TGTGCCAGCTCACCACCGGGGACACGGGTTAACACTGAAGCTTTCTTT. It encodes CASSPPGTRVNTEAFF.

This chain connects TRBV7-9 to TRBJ1-2; no reliable D call. The germline V gene encodes CDR1 SEHNR and CDR2 FQNEAQ (reference sequence). The V end was cut by 1 base, the J end by 6 bases, with 6 bases between. This CDR3 region has 12 residues. For the CDR3, the DNA is TGTGCCAGCAGCTTAGGGGGTGATGGCTACACCTTC. It specifies CASSLGGDGYTF.

The V and J genes are TRBV6-4 and TRBJ2-3; TRBD2 matches at 7 bases. V gave up 5 bases and J gave up 3 bases; unmatched junction bases: 17. This CDR3 is 18 amino acids long. Germline values: CDR1 MRHNA, CDR2 SNTAGT. The CDR3 spells CASSPSGTTFGRTDTQYF. CDR3 nucleotides: TGTGCCAGCAGTCCATCCGGGACTACCTTCGGGAGGACAGATACGCAGTATTTT.

Here the CDR3 reads CASSQVTAGPSGTEAFF. The CDR3 region has the DNA TGCGCCAGCAGCCAAGTAACGGCAGGGCCAAGCGGCACTGAAGCTTTCTTT. The chain is built from TRBV4-1 and TRBJ1-1; weak D call: TRBD1 (5 bases). The CDR3 runs 17 residues. Germline V gene sequence: CDR1 MGHRA, CDR2 YSYEKL. The V gene lost 1 base and the J gene lost 4 bases, with 19 bases spanning the gap.

The rearrangement links TRBV4-3 to TRBJ1-1; D not resolved. The CDR3 covers 11 residues. CDR1 is LGHNA and CDR2 is YSLEER in the germline V gene. V gave up 4 bases and J gave up 6 bases, with 6 bases separating them. CDR3 bases: TGCGCCAGCAGCCTAGGTCCTGAAGCTTTCTTT. Amino acids: CASSLGPEAFF.

The chain combines TRBV6-4 with TRBJ2-7; D is unresolved. Germline V gives CDR1 MRHNA, CDR2 SNTAGT. The germline V and J ends were trimmed by 6 bases and 3 bases, with 12 bases remaining between them. This CDR3 has 13 amino acids. The CDR3 DNA sequence: TGTGCCAGCAGCGAGAACGAAGGCTACGAGCAGTACTTC. As protein: CASSENEGYEQYF.

The chain recombines TRBV9 with TRBJ2-5, with 9 bases identical to TRBD2. CDR1 and CDR2 from the germline V gene are SGDLS and YYNGEE. The CDR3 runs to 15 residues. Trimming took 1 base from V and 5 from J; bases not matched to a gene: 6. The CDR3 DNA reads as TGTGCCAGCAGCGTAAACGCGGGAGGGCCGGAGACCCAGTACTTC. Translated: CASSVNAGGPETQYF.

The rearrangement joins TRBV3-1 (or the pseudogene TRBV3-2) to TRBJ2-7, with 9 bases fitting TRBD2. Germline V gene lookup returns CDR1 LGHDT and CDR2 YNNKEL (reference sequence). CDR3 size: 15 residues. V shed 6 bases, J shed 7 bases, and the junction held 13 bases outside the gene matches. In DNA form, the CDR3 reads TGTGCCAGCAGGCCAACCGGGACTAGCCTTTATGAGCAGTACGTC. It codes for CASRPTGTSLYEQYV.

The chain has TRBV19 and TRBJ2-3; D might be TRBD1 (5 bases). The CDR3 is 14 residues long. Germline assignment: CDR1 LNHDA and CDR2 SQIVND (reference sequence). V lost 4 bases, J lost 2 bases, and 10 bases lay in between. The CDR3 spells CASSTRQFTDTQYF. The CDR3 nucleotides are TGTGCCAGTAGTACCCGACAGTTCACAGATACGCAGTATTTT.

Note on this clone: The junction differs from germline at one of its ends, possibly a read error. The chain links TRBV12-3 or TRBV12-4 to TRBJ1-1; D call uncertain. The CDR3 length is 13 residues. The CDR3 sequence is CASSLYMNTEAFF. CDR3 bases: TGTGCCAGCAGTTTATATATGAATACTGAAGCTTTCTTT.

The chain is built from TRBV6-4 and TRBJ2-1; D is perhaps TRBD1 (8 bases). Germline CDR1 reads MRHNA; CDR2 reads SNTAGT. V was trimmed by 6 bases and J by 10 bases, leaving 16 bases between them. CDR3 length: 13 residues. The CDR3 sequence is CASSQQGEGEQFF. DNA for the CDR3: TGTGCCAGCAGCCAACAGGGGGAGGGGGAGCAGTTCTTC.

The chain joins TRBV6-5 to TRBJ2-1; no clear D gene. Between the trimmed V and J ends, which lost 0 bases and 6 bases, there was a span of 6 bases. Germline V gene sequence: CDR1 MNHEY, CDR2 SVGAGI. The CDR3 loop spans 13 amino acids. For the CDR3, the DNA is TGTGCCAGCAGTTACTCGTTGTCCAATGAGCAGTTCTTC. This translates into CASSYSLSNEQFF.

The V and J genes are TRBV3-1 (or the pseudogene TRBV3-2) and TRBJ1-1, with 7 nucleotides matching TRBD1. The trim removed 2 bases at V and 6 bases at J, leaving 6 bases unmatched. Germline CDR1 and CDR2: LGHDT and YNNKEL (reference sequence). There are 14 residues in the CDR3. In nucleotides, the CDR3 is TGTGCCAGCAGCCAACAAACGACAGGGTCTGAAGCTTTCTTT. Translating gives CASSQQTTGSEAFF.

The genes are TRBV7-8 and TRBJ1-1; possible D gene TRBD1, 5 bases. Germline CDR1 is SGHVS and CDR2 is FQNEAQ. Trimming left V 5 bases short and J 5 bases short, with 15 bases between. This CDR3 spans 14 amino acids. The CDR3 coding sequence is TGTGCCAGCAGCCTCCCGGGGCGAACAACTGAAGCTTTCTTT. Translating gives CASSLPGRTTEAFF.

This clone was found a few times. The V gene is TRBV6-2 or TRBV6-3, the J gene TRBJ2-5; no clear D. Germline V lookup: CDR1 MNHEY, CDR2 SVGEGT. V lost 0 bases, J lost 5 bases, and 4 bases lay in between. This CDR3 spans 12 amino acids. CDR3: CASSYSAETQYF. For the CDR3, the DNA is TGTGCCAGCAGTTACTCGGCGGAGACCCAGTACTTC.

J is TRBJ2-7 and V is TRBV7-9; a possible D gene is TRBD1 (5 bases). V was shortened by 5 bases and J by 7 bases, with 12 bases between the two germline ends. This CDR3 is built from 12 residues. The germline V gene encodes CDR1 SEHNR and CDR2 FQNEAQ (reference sequence). The CDR3 protein is CASSPQGVEQYF. CDR3 bases: TGTGCCAGCAGCCCTCAAGGGGTTGAGCAGTACTTC.

In its sample, this clone was seen once. The rearrangement uses TRBV11-2 and TRBJ2-3; D not resolved. This CDR3 spans 14 amino acids. CDR1 SGHAT and CDR2 FQNNGV come from the germline V gene. Trimming took off 4 bases at V and 2 bases at J, with 10 bases between the two ends. CDR3 in DNA: TGTGCCAGCAGCTGGGGAACCTTCACAGATACGCAGTATTTT. Encoded protein: CASSWGTFTDTQYF.